Reported below is one TCR beta chain. Germline V gene lookup returns CDR1 MNHEY and CDR2 SMNVEV (reference sequence). This CDR3 comprises 13 residues. The V end lost 6 bases, the J end lost 6 bases, and 15 bases lay between the germline ends. This sample was taken from a study of blood T cell repertoires in COVID-19. Study as a whole: Donors in the United States, Italy and Spain gave samples during acute or convalescent COVID-19. T cells, B-cell-depleted T cells, or PBMCs supplied cDNA or gDNA.

The data were produced by immunoSEQ multiplex PCR, yet TCRdb's version contains in-frame clones alone and is incomplete. The data show some 240,000 clones, 75% to 90% seen once. This sequence originates from a man aged 55 to 70 who had recovered from COVID-19. The chain has TRBV27 and TRBJ2-7; a weak D match, TRBD1 (8 bases). The specimen sequenced was peripheral blood. In DNA form, the CDR3 reads TGTGCCAGCAGGGGAACAGGGGGGGGCGAGCAGTACTTC. Translating gives CASRGTGGGEQYF.